This T cell receptor (beta chain) was sequenced for a study of blood T cell repertoires in COVID-19 (dated by TCRdb to 2018 to 2020). About the study as a whole: The collaborator samples originated in the United States, Italy and Spain and spanned the acute and convalescent phases of COVID-19. The repertoires were released in a freely available public database intended as a resource for research on the immune response to SARS-CoV-2. Where available, HLA class I and class II types were taken from metadata supplied by the sample provider and were not determined by assay-based typing. The samples were drawn from the first 160 participants of the ongoing ImmuneRACE study and from 1,254 subjects provided by 6 global collaborators. Deeply sampled blood TCRbeta repertoires from subjects exposed to, actively infected with, or recovered from COVID-19 were included in the dataset. A de-identified subject ID, COVID-19 status, age in years and sex were almost always included in the sample metadata. The material from the prospective study consisted of cDNA or gDNA derived from T cells, B-cell-depleted T cells, or PBMCs. The study at large found these results: Clinical and demographic metadata were provided uncurated, with the amount varying by source and participant.

As for this clone: Its recognized antigen is unknown. Base qualities are not recorded, but no much larger clone differs from it by a single base.

TCRbeta CDR3 regions were amplified from genomic DNA using the immunoSEQ Assay, a bias-controlled multiplex PCR. In the authors' own workflow: Nucleated cell counts per sample were estimated from amplification of reference gene primers within the assay. To quantify the absolute abundance of each unique TCRbeta CDR3 rearrangement, sequence reads were collapsed and filtered. For each sample, productive Simpson clonality was calculated as the square root of Simpson's diversity index over productive rearrangements. TCRdb provides this immuneACCESS table in a form limited to in-frame rearrangements. Some clones are lacking; in checked studies, under half of them reflect an unresolved V gene, and why the rest are absent is not known. The V and J calls and clone size were taken over from that table, and D and trimming were inferred from the DNA. The sample contains approximately 73,000 clones, about nine tenths of them found a single time. 1.5% to 2.5% of the sample is held by the ten biggest clonotypes.

The collaborating institutions used their own protocols to collect whole blood in K2EDTA tubes. Collaborator samples were shipped for TCRbeta analysis as frozen whole blood, isolated PBMCs, or DNA extracted from either sample type. The cysteine opens and the phenylalanine closes a CDR3 of 15 amino acids. Of all the DNA, just the CDR3 is kept, 45 bases in frame from base 1. Compared with germline, V lacks 2 bases and J lacks 1 base; bases without a gene match: 3. The germline V gene supplies CDR1 LGHNA and CDR2 YSLEER. The specimen sequenced was peripheral blood. The receptor chain draws on TRBV4-3 and TRBJ2-7; the junction holds 9 bases that match TRBD2. The receptor was isolated from a woman aged 55 to 70 with acute or convalescent COVID-19. The nucleotide sequence is given as TGCGCCAGCAGCCAATCGACTAGCGGTTCCTACGAGCAGTACTTC. This is translated as CASSQSTSGSYEQYF.